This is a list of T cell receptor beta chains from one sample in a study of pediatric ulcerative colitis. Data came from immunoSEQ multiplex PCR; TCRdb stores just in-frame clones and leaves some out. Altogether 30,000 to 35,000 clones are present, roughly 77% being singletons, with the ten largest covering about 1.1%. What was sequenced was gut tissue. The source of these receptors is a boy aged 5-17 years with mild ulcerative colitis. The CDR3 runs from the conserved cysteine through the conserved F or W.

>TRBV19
CASSQGPNLNSPLHF
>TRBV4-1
CASSQDGGTGGRTQYF
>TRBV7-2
CASSSYGGYNEQFF
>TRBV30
CAWSPLTDTQYF
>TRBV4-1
CASSQVLAGGDEQFF
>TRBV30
CACIRQGAYSYGYTF
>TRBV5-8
CASSLGRENEQFF
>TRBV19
CASSRGSQGWNTEAFF
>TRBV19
CASSLGGTGAYGYTF
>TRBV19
CASSIQGAISEAFF
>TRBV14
CASSQSRWHYGYTF
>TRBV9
CASSVGGKGNYNEQFF